The 3 T cell receptor beta chains below were found in one sample sequenced in a study of blood T cell repertoires in COVID-19 (TCRdb year 2020). The receptor library was made with the immunoSEQ multiplex PCR assay. Held by TCRdb, this immuneACCESS table contains in-frame sequences only and omits some clones. Under half of the omission traces to an unresolved V gene where checked; the cause of the rest is unknown. The sample yields 70,000 to 90,000 clones; 85% were counted once. Together, the top ten hold 9.6% of the sample. Sequences were obtained from peripheral blood. These receptors were obtained from a man aged 45-65 years with COVID-19, enrolled during active disease.

This rearrangement joins TRBV27 to TRBJ2-7; D possibly corresponds to TRBD2 (6 bases). Germline V gene sequence: CDR1 MNHEY, CDR2 SMNVEV (reference sequence). V lost 6 bases and J 0 bases, leaving 15 bases between the germline ends. This CDR3 spans 15 amino acids. The CDR3 DNA sequence: TGTGCCAGCAGACCGGGAGAGGGTGCCTCCTACGAGCAGTACTTC. Translation: CASRPGEGASYEQYF.

The rearrangement links TRBV5-4 to TRBJ2-1; the match to TRBD2 covers 10 bases. This CDR3 contains 15 residues. J was trimmed by 9 bases and V by 4 bases; bases with no gene match: 10. CDR1 is SGHNT, CDR2 YYREEE, per germline (reference sequence). CDR3 in DNA: TGTGCCAGCAGCCACCGCGGGGTAGCGGGAGGTGAGCAGTTCTTC. This codes for CASSHRGVAGGEQFF.

The chain has TRBV19 and TRBJ1-2; D not resolved. Trimming left V 2 bases short and J 6 bases short, with 13 bases between. This CDR3 region has 14 residues. Germline CDR1 is LNHDA and CDR2 is SQIVND (reference sequence). In DNA, the CDR3 is TGTGCCAGTAGTATAAGGGATCGGAGGGATGGCTACACCTTC. Residues: CASSIRDRRDGYTF.